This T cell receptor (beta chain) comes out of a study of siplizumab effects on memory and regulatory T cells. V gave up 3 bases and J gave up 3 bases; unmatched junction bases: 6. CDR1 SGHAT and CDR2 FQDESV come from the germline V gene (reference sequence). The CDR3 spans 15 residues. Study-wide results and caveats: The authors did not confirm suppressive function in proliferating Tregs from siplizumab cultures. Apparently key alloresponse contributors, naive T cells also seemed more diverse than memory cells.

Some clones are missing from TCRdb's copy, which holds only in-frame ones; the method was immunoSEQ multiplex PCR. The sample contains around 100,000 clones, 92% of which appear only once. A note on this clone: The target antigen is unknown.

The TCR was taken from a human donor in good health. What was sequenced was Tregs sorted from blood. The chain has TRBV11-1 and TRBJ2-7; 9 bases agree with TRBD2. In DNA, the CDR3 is TGTGCCAGCAGCTTGAGGCTAGCGGGAAACTACGAGCAGTACTTC. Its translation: CASSLRLAGNYEQYF.